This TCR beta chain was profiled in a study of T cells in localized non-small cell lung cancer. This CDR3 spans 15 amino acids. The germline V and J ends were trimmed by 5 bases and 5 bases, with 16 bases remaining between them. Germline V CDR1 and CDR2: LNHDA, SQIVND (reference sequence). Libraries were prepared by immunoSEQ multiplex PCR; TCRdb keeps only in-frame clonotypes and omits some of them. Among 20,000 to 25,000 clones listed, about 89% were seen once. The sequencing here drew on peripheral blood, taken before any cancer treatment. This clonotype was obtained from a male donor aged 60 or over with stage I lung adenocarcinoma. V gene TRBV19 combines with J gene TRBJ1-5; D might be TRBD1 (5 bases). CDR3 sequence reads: CASSFSGTDYQPQHF. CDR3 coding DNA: TGTGCCAGTAGTTTCTCCGGGACCGATTATCAGCCCCAGCATTTT. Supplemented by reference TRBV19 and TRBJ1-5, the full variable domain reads DGGITQSPKYLFRKEGQNVTLSCEQNLNHDAMYWYRQDPGQGLRLIYYSQIVNDFQKGDIAEGYSVSREKKESFPLTVTSAQKNPTAFYLCASSFSGTDYQPQHFGDGTRLSIL.